This T cell receptor beta chain is drawn from a study of blood T cell repertoires in COVID-19. Germline V gives CDR1 MNHEY, CDR2 SMNVEV (reference sequence). V shed 5 bases and J 0 bases; nucleotides not matched to a gene: 6. The CDR3 has 15 amino acids. The authors' processing: Amplification from reference gene primers served as the basis for estimated nucleated cell counts. Sequencing was performed with immunoSEQ multiplex PCR; in TCRdb, only in-frame clones are kept and a portion is missing. V, J and clone size derive from that table, while D and trimming were established from the DNA sequence. This sample has around 330,000 clones, with roughly 89% found just once. All enrollees were about 18 to 89 years old and from 25 or so US areas. Participants were placed into cohorts based on the clinical history they reported. For recovered donors of Cohort 3, there were two negative PCRs, clearance, or symptom resolution.

The source of this sequence is a woman aged 18-29 years who had recovered from COVID-19. The source material was PBMCs or T cells enriched from blood (not recorded which). The chain uses TRBV27 and TRBJ1-1; 7 bases are shared with TRBD1. The CDR3 bases are TGTGCCAGCAGTCCCCGGGACAGCTTGAACACTGAAGCTTTCTTT. Protein: CASSPRDSLNTEAFF.